Sequencing of this TCR beta chain was carried out in a study of T cell repertoires in cytomegalovirus infection. Across the study: Recently identified HLA-C-restricted CMV epitopes were used, and well-studied HLA-B-restricted CMV epitopes were used as well. Signatures in public TCR beta sequences pointed to both CMV infection and matching HLA type.

A remark on this clonotype: Its matching antigen is unknown.

In germline, CDR1 is SNHLY, CDR2 FYNNEI. This CDR3 is built from 13 residues. The V and J ends lost 8 bases and 3 bases respectively, with 14 bases between them. Each CDR3 protein is one row after TCRdb ran MiXCR on the reads. Of 700,000 to 950,000 distinct CDR3 sequences detected, over 25% appear once; the ten largest clones hold under 15%. Study observations and caveats: HLA-C-restricted TCR beta clonotypes specific for CMV led the ex vivo response. There were carriers of CMV plus the relevant HLA, and cumulative public TCR beta family frequency identified them.

The starting material was cultured CD8+ T cells from PBMCs, obtained from culture after CMV antigen stimulation. The receptor was derived from a human donor in good health (CMV status not recorded). Some clones in this sample may be carry-over from other donors' samples. J is TRBJ2-7 and V is TRBV2, with unresolved D. The CDR3 loop reads CASCRAPNYEQYV. CDR3 DNA: TGTGCCAGCTGTAGGGCACCCAACTACGAGCAGTACGTC.